Each of the 6 T cell receptor beta chains below was sequenced from the same sample in a study of beta chain features in type 1 diabetes (dated 2018 in TCRdb). Libraries were made using the immunoSEQ multiplex PCR assay. The entire isolated RNA was reverse transcribed using the High Capacity cDNA Reverse Transcription Kit, and thus expressed TCRB transcripts were sequenced. In TCRdb, the immuneACCESS table is reduced to in-frame sequences with V and J assigned. These tables do not hold every clone; where another copy was compared, an unresolved V gene accounts for under half, and the others remain unexplained. The sample profile shows 130,000 to 150,000 clones; 40% to 55% of them were found once. 0.35% to 0.5% of the sample is taken by the ten largest. The sequencing sample was made of Tregs from blood. According to the study, the label for this sample's cell subset or site signals: regulatory CD4+ T cells. All receptors come from a man aged 18 to 29 in good health.

V gene TRBV7-9 combines with J gene TRBJ1-1, with D hard to call. CDR1 and CDR2 from the germline V gene are SEHNR and FQNEAQ (reference sequence). With 5 bases removed from V and 4 bases from J, the gap between germline ends came to 11 bases. The CDR3 extends over 13 amino acids. CDR3 sequence (DNA): TGTGCCAGCAGCCTGCGGGATTTCACTGAAGCTTTCTTT. Amino acids: CASSLRDFTEAFF.

The chain has TRBV4-1 and TRBJ2-2; 14 bases agree with TRBD2. This CDR3 spans 20 amino acids. J was trimmed by 3 bases and V by 3 bases; bases with no gene match: 12. Germline assignment: CDR1 MGHRA and CDR2 YSYEKL. The CDR3 reads CASSHSSGTSGRRHTGELFF. The CDR3 bases are TGCGCCAGCAGCCACTCCTCCGGGACTAGCGGGAGACGTCACACCGGGGAGCTGTTTTTT.

The genes are TRBV28 and TRBJ1-1; D gene unclear. Trimming stripped 5 bases from V and 7 bases from J, with 20 bases between. Germline V gene lookup returns CDR1 MDHEN and CDR2 SYDVKM. The CDR3 runs to 15 residues. CDR3 sequence (DNA): TGTGCCAGCAGTCCCCACCGCGGGTGGAGTGGTGAAGCTTTCTTT. Translated: CASSPHRGWSGEAFF.

The rearrangement uses TRBV7-8 and TRBJ2-7, with D possibly TRBD1 on 6 matching bases. CDR1 is SGHVS, CDR2 FQNEAQ, per germline. This CDR3 is built from 14 residues. V lost 3 bases and J 1 base, leaving 10 bases between the germline ends. The CDR3 nucleotides are TGTGCCAGCAGCTTGCCTGGACAGTCCTACGAGCAGTACTTC. Translated: CASSLPGQSYEQYF.

The CDR3 DNA is TGTGCCAGCAGCTTGCTCTCCCTGAGCTCCTACGAGCAGTACTTC. Its translation is CASSLLSLSSYEQYF. The V gene is TRBV7-2, the J gene TRBJ2-7; D is unclear. Germline V gives CDR1 SGHTA, CDR2 FQGNSA. The CDR3 spans 15 residues. The V and J ends lost 3 bases and 0 bases respectively, with 12 bases between them.

The chain employs TRBV5-1 and TRBJ2-1, with 10 nucleotides matching TRBD2. The CDR3 sequence is 17 residues long. Trimming at V came to 4 bases and at J to 5 bases, leaving 12 bases not matched to a gene. The V gene's germline CDR1 is SGHRS and CDR2 YFSETQ. CDR3 DNA: TGCGCCAGCAGCATCGTCTTTAGCGGGGGGCCTCACAATGAGCAGTTCTTC. Protein sequence: CASSIVFSGGPHNEQFF.